This T cell receptor (beta chain) was found in a study of tumor and adjacent non-tumor tissue in lung cancer. Background on the study: The cohort had roughly 12 adenocarcinoma, a couple of squamous cell and 1 small cell patients. On average, productive TCRbeta reads reached some 4.4 million per sample.

Concerning this clonotype: The antigen is unknown.

The V gene's germline CDR1 is ENHRY and CDR2 SYGVKD. V was pared by 4 bases and J by 10 bases, with 4 bases of the junction left unmatched. The CDR3 runs 12 residues. A modified ARM-PCR protocol with three rounds of nested PCR amplified TCRbeta. TCRdb redid the calling of the multiplex PCR reads with MiXCR, one entry per CDR3 protein. Altogether fewer than 80,000 distinct CDR3 sequences are present, 65% to 75% being singletons, with the ten largest covering roughly 12%. Study results and caveats: Higher tumor TCR diversity was associated with shorter survival.

This sample's RNA came from whole unsorted tissue. Newly diagnosed lung cancer patients had thoracic surgery in China, August–late 2014, without prior chemotherapy. The chain has TRBV10-3 and TRBJ2-1; 7 bases are shared with TRBD2. Sequencing input: lung tumor tissue. The source of this sequence is a woman in her 70s with non-small cell lung cancer. This chain's CDR3 is CAISAEGGEQFF. As DNA, the CDR3 is TGTGCCATCAGTGCAGAGGGAGGGGAGCAGTTCTTC.